This passage covers 9 T cell receptor beta chains from one sample sequenced in a study of blood T cell repertoires in COVID-19. Clones were sequenced by immunoSEQ multiplex PCR, and TCRdb holds only the in-frame ones, with some missing. The sample lists around 170,000 clones; roughly 70% were seen once. Source material: peripheral blood. The receptor set was obtained from a woman of 80 years or more with acute or convalescent COVID-19.

This chain joins TRBV3-1 (or the pseudogene TRBV3-2) and TRBJ2-7; D might be TRBD1 (7 bases). The CDR3 has 14 amino acids. CDR1 is LGHDT and CDR2 is YNNKEL in the germline V gene (reference sequence). V lost 2 bases to trimming and J lost 2 bases, with 10 bases between them. This chain's CDR3 is CASSQQGGAYEQYF. CDR3 DNA: TGTGCCAGCAGCCAACAGGGGGGTGCCTACGAGCAGTACTTC.

V is TRBV19 and J is TRBJ1-5; tentatively, D is TRBD1 (5 bases). The V gene lost 5 bases and the J gene lost 2 bases, with 10 bases spanning the gap. Per the germline V gene, CDR1 is LNHDA and CDR2 is SQIVND (reference sequence). The CDR3 extends over 14 amino acids. CDR3 loop: CASSFQGGNQPQHF. The CDR3 DNA sequence: TGTGCCAGTAGTTTCCAGGGCGGCAATCAGCCCCAGCATTTT.

The chain uses TRBV20-1 and TRBJ1-6; 10 bases match TRBD1. The CDR3 length is 15 residues. The J segment lost 10 bases and the V segment lost 3 bases, leaving 9 bases of the junction unmatched. Germline loops: CDR1 DFQATT, CDR2 SNEGSKA (reference sequence). The CDR3 reads CSASLWDRGGSPLHF. The CDR3 DNA reads TGCAGTGCTAGTCTTTGGGACAGGGGAGGGTCACCCCTCCACTTT.

The chain employs TRBV9 and TRBJ2-7, with 12 bases that match TRBD2. The germline gives CDR1 SGDLS, CDR2 YYNGEE. The CDR3 loop spans 14 amino acids. The J segment lost 2 bases and the V segment lost 4 bases, leaving 1 base of the junction unmatched. CDR3 sequence (DNA): TGTGCCAGCAGCCGACTAGCGGGAGCCTACGAGCAGTACTTC. Amino acid sequence: CASSRLAGAYEQYF.

The V and J genes are TRBV10-3 and TRBJ2-7; TRBD2 is a possible D gene (5 bases). Trimming stripped 6 bases from V and 2 bases from J, with 5 bases between. CDR3 length: 11 amino acids. Germline-derived CDR1 and CDR2 are ENHRY and SYGVKD. This CDR3 reads CAIRRAYEQYF. In DNA, the CDR3 is TGTGCCATCAGGCGGGCCTACGAGCAGTACTTC.

This clone was counted once. This chain connects TRBV19 to TRBJ2-1; 10 positions match TRBD2. The CDR3 extends over 17 amino acids. The V and J ends lost 4 bases and 9 bases, in that order; junction bases with no gene match: 15. Germline V gene data show CDR1 as LNHDA and CDR2 as SQIVND (reference sequence). The CDR3 protein is CASSTTLAGGFNSEQFF. CDR3 coding DNA: TGTGCCAGTAGTACTACCTTAGCGGGAGGTTTCAATAGTGAGCAGTTCTTC.

This clone was observed once. This chain uses TRBV28 with TRBJ2-7; TRBD1 agrees at 9 bases. Germline-derived CDR1 and CDR2 are MDHEN and SYDVKM. The CDR3 covers 14 residues. The trim removed 6 bases at V and 4 bases at J, leaving 7 bases unmatched. DNA of the CDR3: TGTGCCAGCAGCCTAGGGGACAGGGTATACGAGCAGTACTTC. Its translation is CASSLGDRVYEQYF.

The chain combines TRBV28 with TRBJ2-1; D unresolved. CDR3 length equals 14 residues. CDR1 MDHEN and CDR2 SYDVKM come from the germline V gene. V was clipped by 2 bases and J by 4 bases, with 9 bases between them. The DNA of the CDR3 is TGTGCCAGCAGTTTAGAGGTGATATACAATGAGCAGTTCTTC. Protein sequence: CASSLEVIYNEQFF.

The CDR3, as DNA: TGTGCCACCAGCGGTTCACTAGCGTTATGGCAAGAGACCCAGTACTTC. Its translation: CATSGSLALWQETQYF. The chain couples TRBV15 to TRBJ2-5, with 7 bases that match TRBD2. CDR1 is LNHNV and CDR2 is YYDKDF in the germline V gene (reference sequence). V dropped 5 bases and J dropped 2; count of bases not matched to a gene: 11. This CDR3 contains 16 residues.